The 6 T cell receptor beta chains reported below all come from one sample, sequenced in a study of cytotoxic CD8 clonotypes in ibrutinib-treated CLL. TCRdb keeps only in-frame clones here, not all; method: immunoSEQ multiplex PCR. The sample has approximately 100,000 clones, approximately 80% seen once; the top ten hold just under 25%. The sample consisted of PBMCs, taken after 24 months of ibrutinib treatment. These receptors were collected from a human donor with chronic lymphocytic leukemia.

This clone came up a few times. This rearrangement joins TRBV9 to TRBJ2-3; D possibly corresponds to TRBD2 (5 bases). V was trimmed by 3 bases and J by 8 bases, leaving 13 bases between them. Germline lookup yields CDR1 SGDLS and CDR2 YYNGEE. The CDR3 length is 13 residues. The chain's CDR3 is CASSAFTRPTQYF. The CDR3 DNA sequence: TGTGCCAGCAGCGCCTTCACTAGGCCTACGCAGTATTTT.

The V and J genes are TRBV18 and TRBJ1-3; D is unclear. Germline CDR1 is KGHSH and CDR2 is LQKENI. The CDR3 is 13 amino acids. The V and J ends lost 3 bases and 1 base respectively, with 4 bases between them. The chain's CDR3 is CASSPGSGNTIYF. The CDR3 DNA reads as TGTGCCAGCTCACCGGGGTCTGGAAACACCATATATTTT.

This clone was detected only a few times. The rearrangement joins TRBV29-1 to TRBJ1-5; no reliable D call. Germline V gene lookup returns CDR1 SQVTM and CDR2 ANQGSEA. CDR3 length: 12 amino acids. V was shortened by 5 bases and J by 0 bases, with 5 bases between the two germline ends. The CDR3: CSVSASNQPQHF. The CDR3 DNA follows: TGCAGCGTTTCAGCTAGCAATCAGCCCCAGCATTTT.

The chain combines TRBV4-2 with TRBJ2-5; D is perhaps TRBD1 or TRBD2 (7 bases each). Trimming took off 0 bases at V and 13 bases at J, with 24 bases between the two ends. Germline CDR1 and CDR2: LGHNA and YNFKEQ. This CDR3 contains 16 residues. CDR3 sequence reads: CASSQDRVGGGLPLYF. CDR3 DNA: TGTGCCAGCAGCCAAGACAGGGTGGGAGGGGGCTTACCCTTGTACTTC.

The V and J genes are TRBV7-8 and TRBJ2-1, with D maybe TRBD2 (5 bases). Germline loops: CDR1 SGHVS, CDR2 FQNEAQ. The CDR3 sequence is 17 residues long. V was pared by 0 bases and J by 2 bases, with 14 bases between. Here the CDR3 reads CASSLARGAVAYNEQFF. The CDR3 DNA sequence: TGTGCCAGCAGCTTAGCCCGTGGAGCGGTGGCCTACAATGAGCAGTTCTTC.

There are a few counts of this clone. The chain has TRBV6-5 and TRBJ2-1; 7 nucleotides line up with TRBD2. The CDR3 length is 13 residues. Germline V CDR1 and CDR2: MNHEY, SVGAGI. J lost 3 bases, V lost 4 bases, and 0 bases had no gene match. For the CDR3, the DNA is TGTGCCAGCAGTTCTAGCGGCTACAATGAGCAGTTCTTC. It is translated as CASSSSGYNEQFF.